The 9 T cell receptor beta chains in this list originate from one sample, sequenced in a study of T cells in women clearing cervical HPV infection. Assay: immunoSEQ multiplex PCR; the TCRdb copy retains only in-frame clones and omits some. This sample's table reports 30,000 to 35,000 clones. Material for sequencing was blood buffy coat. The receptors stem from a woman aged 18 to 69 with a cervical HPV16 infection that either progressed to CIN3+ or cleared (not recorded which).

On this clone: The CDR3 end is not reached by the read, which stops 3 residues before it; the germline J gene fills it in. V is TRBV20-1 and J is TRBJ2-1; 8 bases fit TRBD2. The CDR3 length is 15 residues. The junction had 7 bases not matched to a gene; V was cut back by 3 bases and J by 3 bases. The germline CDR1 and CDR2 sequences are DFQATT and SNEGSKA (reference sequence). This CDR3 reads CSASWGLVNYNEQFF. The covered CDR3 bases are TGCAGTGCTAGTTGGGGACTAGTGAACTACAATGAG.

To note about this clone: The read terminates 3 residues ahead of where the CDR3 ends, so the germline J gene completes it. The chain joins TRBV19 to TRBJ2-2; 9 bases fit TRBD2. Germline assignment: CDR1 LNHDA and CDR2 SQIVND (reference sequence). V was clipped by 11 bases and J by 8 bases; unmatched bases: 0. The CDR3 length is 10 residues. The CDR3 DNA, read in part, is TGTGCCGCGGGAGGGGGGGAG. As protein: CAAGGGE. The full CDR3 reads CAAGGGELFF.

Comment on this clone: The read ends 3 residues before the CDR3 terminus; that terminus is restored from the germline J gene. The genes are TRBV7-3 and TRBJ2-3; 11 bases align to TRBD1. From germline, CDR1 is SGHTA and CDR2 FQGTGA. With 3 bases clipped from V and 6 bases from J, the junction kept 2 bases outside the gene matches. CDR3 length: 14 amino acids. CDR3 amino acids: CASSFRDRGDTQYF. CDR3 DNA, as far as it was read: TGTGCCAGCAGCTTCCGGGACAGGGGGGATACG. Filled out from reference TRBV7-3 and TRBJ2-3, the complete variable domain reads GAGVSQTPSNKVTEKGKYVELRCDPISGHTALYWYRQSLGQGPEFLIYFQGTGAADDSGLPNDRFFAVRPEGSVSTLKIQRTERGDSAVYLCASSFRDRGDTQYFGPGTRLTVL.

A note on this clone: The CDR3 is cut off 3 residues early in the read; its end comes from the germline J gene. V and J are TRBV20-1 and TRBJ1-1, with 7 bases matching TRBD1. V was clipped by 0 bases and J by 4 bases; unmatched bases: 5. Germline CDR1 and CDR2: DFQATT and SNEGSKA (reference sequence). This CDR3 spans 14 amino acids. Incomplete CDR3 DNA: TGCAGTGCTAGAGATGACAGGGTAGCCACTGAA. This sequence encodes CSARDDRVATE. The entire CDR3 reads CSARDDRVATEAFF.

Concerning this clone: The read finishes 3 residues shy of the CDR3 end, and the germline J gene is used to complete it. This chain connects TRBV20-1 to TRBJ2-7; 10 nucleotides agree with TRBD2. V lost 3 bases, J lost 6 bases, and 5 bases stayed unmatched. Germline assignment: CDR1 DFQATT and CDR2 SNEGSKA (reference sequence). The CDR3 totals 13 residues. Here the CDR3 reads CSASPSGGIEQYF. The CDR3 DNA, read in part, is TGCAGTGCTAGCCCTAGCGGGGGTATCGAG.

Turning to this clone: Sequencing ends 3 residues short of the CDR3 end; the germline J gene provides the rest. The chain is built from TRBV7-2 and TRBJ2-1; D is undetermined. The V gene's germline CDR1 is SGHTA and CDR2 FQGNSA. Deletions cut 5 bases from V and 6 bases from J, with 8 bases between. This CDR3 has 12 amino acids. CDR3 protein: CASSAYSNEQFF. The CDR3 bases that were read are TGTGCCAGCAGCGCATACAGCAATGAG.

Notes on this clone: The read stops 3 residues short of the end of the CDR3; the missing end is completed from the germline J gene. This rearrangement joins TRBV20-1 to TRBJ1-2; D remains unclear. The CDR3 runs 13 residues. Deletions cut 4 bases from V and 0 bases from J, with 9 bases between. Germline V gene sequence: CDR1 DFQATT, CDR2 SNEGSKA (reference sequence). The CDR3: CSANSEANYGYTF. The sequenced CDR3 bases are TGCAGTGCTAATTCAGAAGCTAACTATGGC.

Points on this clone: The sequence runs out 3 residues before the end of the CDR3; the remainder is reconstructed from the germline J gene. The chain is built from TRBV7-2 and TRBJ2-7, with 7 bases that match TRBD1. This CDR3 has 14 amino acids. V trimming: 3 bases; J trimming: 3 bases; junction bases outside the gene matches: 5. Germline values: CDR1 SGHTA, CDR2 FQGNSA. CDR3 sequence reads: CASSFLRTGYEQYF. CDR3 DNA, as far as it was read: TGTGCCAGCAGCTTCCTTCGGACAGGCTACGAG.

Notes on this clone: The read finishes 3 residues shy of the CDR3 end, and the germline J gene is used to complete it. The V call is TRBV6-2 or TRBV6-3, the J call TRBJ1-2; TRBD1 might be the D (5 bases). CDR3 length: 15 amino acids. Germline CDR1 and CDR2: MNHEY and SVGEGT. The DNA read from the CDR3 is TGTGCCAGCAAATCGGGAGGGGAACACACAGATACC. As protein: CASKSGGEHTDT. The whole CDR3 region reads CASKSGGEHTDTYTF.